Listed here are 20 T cell receptor beta chains from one sample, sequenced in a study (dated by TCRdb to between 2014 and 2016). The library was prepared using 5' RACE. TCRdb records Illumina MiSeq as the sequencer. TCRdb cleaned the public reads at Q25 with fastp, built clones with MiXCR and kept in-frame beta chains. Every distinct CDR3 protein forms one entry, paired with its most common genes and DNA. The sample table shows more than 9,500 distinct CDR3 sequences, and around 25% are seen once. The ten biggest clones cover roughly 3.2% of the sample. Tregs were isolated as CD4+CD25+CD127-/low cells. Sequencing was done on a sample of Tregs sorted from blood. All receptors come from a female donor with breast cancer.

This clonotype has ten or more counts. This sequence joins TRBV24-1 and TRBJ2-7, with D perhaps TRBD1 (6 bases). CDR1 and CDR2 from the germline V gene are KGHDR and SFDVKD. The CDR3 runs to 12 residues. Trimming left V 8 bases short and J 6 bases short, with 13 bases between. CDR3 amino acids: CATMGANSEQYF. The CDR3 DNA is TGTGCCACCATGGGGGCCAATAGCGAGCAGTACTTC.

This clonotype has at least ten counts. The chain combines TRBV24-1 with TRBJ2-1; 11 bases fit TRBD2. With V trimmed by 7 bases and J by 7 bases, 2 bases remained unmatched. Germline V CDR1 and CDR2: KGHDR, SFDVKD. The CDR3 sequence is 13 residues long. In nucleotides, the CDR3 is TGTGCCACCAGGTCTAGCGGGAGGAATGAGCAGTTCTTC. This codes for CATRSSGRNEQFF.

By share, this clonotype ranks as medium-sized. The V and J genes are TRBV20-1 and TRBJ2-2; 7 bases are shared with TRBD2. Germline assignment: CDR1 DFQATT and CDR2 SNEGSKA (reference sequence). The junction had 5 bases not matched to a gene; V was cut back by 6 bases and J by 4 bases. CDR3 length: 13 amino acids. CDR3 amino acids: CSAPAGSTGELFF. CDR3 DNA: TGCAGTGCCCCAGCGGGATCCACCGGGGAGCTGTTTTTT.

This clonotype ranks as medium-sized. The chain carries TRBV3-1 and TRBJ1-1; TRBD1 matches 7 bases. J was trimmed by 3 bases and V by 1 base; bases with no gene match: 8. The germline CDR1 and CDR2 sequences are LGHDT and YNNKEL (reference sequence). This CDR3 has 16 residues. In DNA form, the CDR3 reads TGTGCCAGCAGCCAAGTATATGGAGGGGGCCACACTGAAGCTTTCTTT. This encodes CASSQVYGGGHTEAFF.

V and J are TRBV14 and TRBJ2-4; D ambiguous. The V end was cut by 1 base, the J end by 2 bases, with 12 bases between. Germline assignment: CDR1 SGHDN and CDR2 FVKESK. The CDR3 totals 16 residues. The CDR3 nucleotides are TGTGCCAGCAGCCAAGGAGCTGGGGTAACCAAAAACATTCAGTACTTC. Translated: CASSQGAGVTKNIQYF.

Concerning this clonotype: A much larger clonotype is one base distant, so this may be a read error. The chain has TRBV20-1 and TRBJ2-1, with TRBD1 matching 7 bases. Germline assignment: CDR1 DFQATT and CDR2 SNEGSKA (reference sequence). This CDR3 is built from 13 residues. For the CDR3, the DNA is TGCAGTGGGGGTCAGGGGGAGTACAATGTGCAGTTCTTC. As protein: CSGGQGEYNVQFF.

The chain recombines TRBV24-1 with TRBJ2-7; D may be TRBD2 (5 bases). V was pared by 1 base and J by 5 bases, with 8 bases between. The length of the CDR3 is 13 residues. Per the germline V gene, CDR1 is KGHDR and CDR2 is SFDVKD. The CDR3 is CATSDFSEDEQYF. CDR3 DNA: TGTGCCACCAGTGATTTTAGCGAAGACGAGCAGTACTTC.

This clonotype was found many times. V is TRBV20-1 and J is TRBJ1-1; 11 bases line up with TRBD1. The germline V gene has CDR1 DFQATT and CDR2 SNEGSKA (reference sequence). V dropped 1 base and J dropped 1; count of bases not matched to a gene: 8. The CDR3 covers 17 residues. The CDR3 reads CSARVSDRGLWNTEAFF. As DNA, the CDR3 is TGCAGTGCTAGAGTGTCGGACAGGGGGCTTTGGAACACTGAAGCTTTCTTT.

This rearrangement joins TRBV5-1 to TRBJ2-5; D gene uncertain. CDR3 length: 14 amino acids. Trimming took 5 bases from V and 5 from J, leaving 16 bases between them. Germline assignment: CDR1 SGHRS and CDR2 YFSETQ. Written as DNA, the CDR3 is TGCGCCAGCAGAGGCAGCCCCTCCGCCGAGACCCAGTACTTC. Its translation is CASRGSPSAETQYF.

On this clonotype itself: A much more abundant neighbour one base away suggests this may be a read error. This chain connects TRBV24-1 to TRBJ2-1; D tentatively fits TRBD1 or TRBD2 (5 bases each). Germline CDR1 KGHDR, CDR2 SFDVKD. CDR3 length equals 14 residues. In DNA form, the CDR3 reads TGTGCCACCAGTGATTTGAGGGGACCCAATGAGCAGTCCTTC. Encoded protein: CATSDLRGPNEQSF.

This clonotype is medium-sized. The gene calls are TRBV15 and TRBJ1-5; D is uncertain. Looked up from germline, CDR1 is LNHNV and CDR2 is YYDKDF (reference sequence). The length of the CDR3 is 15 residues. Between the trimmed V and J ends, which lost 5 bases and 3 bases, there was a span of 14 bases. The CDR3 DNA sequence: TGTGCCACCAGCGGGTCCCCGGGCCCCAATCAGCCCCAGCATTTT. As protein: CATSGSPGPNQPQHF. The entire variable domain, with the rest obtained from reference TRBV15 and TRBJ1-5, is as follows: DAMVIQNPRYQVTQFGKPVTLSCSQTLNHNVMYWYQQKSSQAPKLLFHYYDKDFNNEADTPDNFQSRRPNTSFCFLDIRSPGLGDTAMYLCATSGSPGPNQPQHFGDGTRLSIL.

This clonotype was seen ten or more times. V is TRBV2 and J is TRBJ2-1; tentatively, D is TRBD2 (7 bases). CDR1 SNHLY and CDR2 FYNNEI come from the germline V gene. V was trimmed by 10 bases and J by 4 bases, leaving 17 bases between them. The CDR3 runs 14 residues. The DNA of the CDR3 is TGTGCCACCACCGAACGGGGGGCTTACAATGAGCAGTTCTTC. Amino acid sequence: CATTERGAYNEQFF.

This clonotype has just a few counts. The chain couples TRBV7-9 to TRBJ2-1; maybe TRBD1 (5 bases). The CDR3 has 13 residues. V dropped 6 bases and J dropped 5 bases, with 11 bases sitting between them. Germline V gives CDR1 SEHNR, CDR2 FQNEAQ (reference sequence). The DNA for the CDR3 is TGTGCCAGCAGTCCTAGGGGTCACAATGAGCAGTTCTTC. Residues: CASSPRGHNEQFF.

This clonotype was counted only a few times. Mismatch with germline at one junction end may stem from a read error. This chain joins TRBV5-1 and TRBJ2-1; D unresolved. The germline V gene encodes CDR1 SGHRS and CDR2 YFSETQ. This CDR3 has 14 residues. CDR3 nucleotides: TGCGCCAGCAGCCTGGGAAGCACCTACAGTGAGCAGTTCTTC. This sequence encodes CASSLGSTYSEQFF.

This clonotype is labeled as medium-sized. The chain uses TRBV7-9 and TRBJ1-1, with D hard to call. Trimming stripped 3 bases from V and 8 bases from J, with 13 bases between. The CDR3 covers 13 residues. Germline V lookup: CDR1 SEHNR, CDR2 FQNEAQ (reference sequence). CDR3 DNA: TGTGCCAGCAGCTTGTTACCTGCTCGGGAAGCTTTCTTT. Translated: CASSLLPAREAFF.

As regards this clonotype: A much larger clonotype is one base distant, so this may be a read error. This chain joins TRBV29-1 and TRBJ2-1; 8 positions match TRBD2. Germline CDR1 SQVTM, CDR2 ANQGSEA. The CDR3 contains 12 residues. CDR3 in amino acids: CSVEWTSIEQSF. The CDR3 nucleotides are TGCAGCGTTGAGTGGACTAGCATCGAGCAGTCCTTC.

This clonotype was recorded at least ten times. This chain uses TRBV27 with TRBJ2-1; TRBD2 agrees at 10 bases. The CDR3 length is 16 residues. Looked up from germline, CDR1 is MNHEY and CDR2 is SMNVEV (reference sequence). J gave up 5 bases and V 3 bases, and 7 bases lay outside the gene matches. The CDR3 DNA sequence: TGTGCCAGCAGTTTGTCTAGCGGGAGTATCCACAATGAGCAGTTCTTC. It specifies CASSLSSGSIHNEQFF.

Judged by abundance, this clonotype is medium-sized. The rearrangement links TRBV11-1 to TRBJ2-6; 7 bases are shared with TRBD1. There are 15 residues in the CDR3. With 5 bases clipped from V and 4 bases from J, the junction kept 5 bases outside the gene matches. Per germline, CDR1 SGHAT and CDR2 FQDESV (reference sequence). The CDR3 nucleotides are TGTGCCAGCAGCCCTGGGACAGCCGGGGCCAACGTCCTGACTTTC. Protein sequence: CASSPGTAGANVLTF.

The rearrangement uses TRBV5-4 and TRBJ1-4; 9 nucleotides agree with TRBD1. The length of the CDR3 is 15 residues. With 4 bases clipped from V and 7 bases from J, the junction kept 8 bases outside the gene matches. The germline CDR1 and CDR2 sequences are SGHNT and YYREEE (reference sequence). The CDR3 reads CASSDAGQGSEKLFF. The CDR3 DNA is TGTGCCAGCAGCGACGCGGGACAGGGTAGTGAAAAACTGTTTTTT.

This clonotype occurred many times. The V gene is TRBV19, the J gene TRBJ1-5; D uncertain. The germline CDR1 and CDR2 sequences are LNHDA and SQIVND (reference sequence). V was shortened by 2 bases and J by 0 bases, with 8 bases between the two germline ends. The CDR3 is 15 amino acids. The DNA for the CDR3 is TGTGCCAGTAGTATAATGCGAGTTAGCAATCAGCCCCAGCATTTT. It codes for CASSIMRVSNQPQHF.